This is a list of T cell receptor beta chains from one sample in a study of blood T cell repertoires in COVID-19. The protocol was immunoSEQ multiplex PCR, while the TCRdb copy is restricted to in-frame clones and leaves out a portion. The repertoire holds around 170,000 clones, about 81% seen once, with roughly 14% in the top ten. Sequenced: peripheral blood. These receptors all stem from a man aged 30 to 45 with active or convalescent COVID-19. Each CDR3 is given with its conserved first and last residue. The order of the fields is V gene, D gene, clone size, J gene, CDR3 protein, CDR3 DNA. The D gene is left open where the match is weak. Expanded clones are given a class, and other clones once, few, many or no size at all.

TRBV5-1	NA	NA	TRBJ2-5	CASSANLRETQYF	TGCGCCAGCAGCGCTAATCTGAGAGAGACCCAGTACTTC
TRBV13	NA	few	TRBJ1-1	CASSHREVGGHTEAFF	TGTGCCAGCAGCCACCGAGAAGTCGGGGGACACACTGAAGCTTTCTTT
TRBV5-8	TRBD1	NA	TRBJ1-4	CASSLERGREKLFF	TGTGCCAGCAGCTTGGAGAGGGGGCGCGAAAAACTGTTTTTT
TRBV21-1	NA	NA	TRBJ1-1	CASRTELGTEAFF	TGTGCCAGCAGGACGGAGCTGGGCACTGAAGCTTTCTTT
TRBV5-4	TRBD1	few	TRBJ1-1	CASSRTGAEAFF	TGTGCCAGCAGCCGGACAGGGGCTGAAGCTTTCTTT
TRBV10-3	NA	NA	TRBJ2-1	CAIWTGAAVNEQFF	TGTGCCATCTGGACGGGAGCGGCTGTTAATGAGCAGTTCTTC
TRBV19	NA	NA	TRBJ1-2	CASSTALEAPGYTF	TGTGCCAGTAGTACTGCACTCGAGGCCCCCGGCTACACCTTC
TRBV5-5	NA	NA	TRBJ2-3	CASSLYQRGDTQYF	TGTGCCAGCAGCTTGTATCAACGGGGAGATACGCAGTATTTT
TRBV30	TRBD2	few	TRBJ2-3	CAWKRGGSTDTQYF	TGTGCCTGGAAACGGGGGGGAAGCACAGATACGCAGTATTTT
TRBV28	NA	NA	TRBJ2-4	CASTTPTPSKNIQYF	TGTGCCAGCACCACCCCGACTCCCAGCAAAAACATTCAGTACTTC
TRBV7-3	TRBD2	NA	TRBJ2-5	CASSPRPRDYQETQYF	TGTGCCAGCAGCCCGCGGCCCCGGGACTATCAAGAGACCCAGTACTTC
TRBV25-1	NA	NA	TRBJ1-2	CASSDPTGYGYTF	TGTGCCAGCAGTGACCCTACAGGATATGGCTACACCTTC
TRBV27	TRBD2	NA	TRBJ2-2	CASRMGLAGGYAGELFF	TGTGCCAGCAGGATGGGACTAGCGGGGGGGTACGCCGGGGAGCTGTTTTTT
TRBV6-1	NA	NA	TRBJ2-3	CASSEELGRTDTQYF	TGTGCCAGCAGTGAAGAACTGGGGAGGACAGATACGCAGTATTTT
TRBV3-1/TRBV3-2	TRBD1	NA	TRBJ2-1	CASSQRQGSYNEQFF	TGTGCCAGCAGCCAACGACAGGGCTCCTACAATGAGCAGTTCTTC
TRBV5-6	TRBD1	NA	TRBJ1-2	CASSGGQGAGYGYTF	TGTGCCAGCAGCGGAGGACAGGGGGCGGGATATGGCTACACCTTC
TRBV10-1	NA	NA	TRBJ2-1	CASSESGGGAGNEQFF	TGCGCCAGCAGTGAGTCGGGAGGGGGGGCCGGCAATGAGCAGTTCTTC
TRBV10-2	TRBD2	NA	TRBJ2-3	CASSEALIDLAGTDTQYF	TGCGCCAGCAGTGAGGCCTTGATTGATCTAGCGGGCACAGATACGCAGTATTTT
TRBV7-9	NA	NA	TRBJ1-1	CALRGRPNTEAFF	TGTGCCTTACGCGGGCGACCGAACACTGAAGCTTTCTTT
TRBV21-1	NA	NA	TRBJ1-2	CASSRGHYGYTF	TGTGCCAGCAGCCGCGGGCACTATGGCTACACCTTC
TRBV25-1	TRBD2	NA	TRBJ2-2	CASIGTSGGVNTGELFF	TGTGCCAGCATTGGGACTAGCGGGGGGGTAAACACCGGGGAGCTGTTTTTT
TRBV3-1/TRBV3-2	NA	NA	TRBJ2-7	CASSLQYEQYF	TGTGCCAGCAGTCTGCAGTACGAGCAGTACTTC
TRBV9	TRBD1	few	TRBJ1-2	CASSLRDRAASYGYTF	TGTGCCAGCAGCCTCCGGGACAGGGCAGCAAGCTATGGCTACACCTTC
TRBV10-2	NA	NA	TRBJ1-1	CASSPGTTEAFF	TGCGCCAGCAGCCCAGGGACAACTGAAGCTTTCTTT
TRBV7-8	TRBD1	NA	TRBJ1-1	CASSPDRGNTEAFF	TGTGCCAGCAGCCCTGACAGGGGGAACACTGAAGCTTTCTTT
TRBV30	NA	NA	TRBJ1-5	CAWSSVLSNQPQHF	TGTGCCTGGAGTTCCGTTTTAAGCAATCAGCCCCAGCATTTT
TRBV5-1	NA	NA	TRBJ1-3	CASSLSQISGNTIYF	TGCGCCAGCAGCTTGTCGCAGATCTCTGGAAACACCATATATTTT
TRBV24-1	TRBD1	NA	TRBJ1-1	CATSDPGQGGTEAFF	TGTGCCACCAGTGACCCGGGACAGGGCGGCACTGAAGCTTTCTTT
TRBV2	TRBD2	NA	TRBJ2-7	CASSPGASGRIEQYF	TGTGCCAGCAGTCCTGGGGCTAGCGGGAGGATCGAGCAGTACTTC
TRBV14	TRBD1	NA	TRBJ2-5	CASSQGASGTGEWGVETQYF	TGTGCCAGCAGCCAAGGTGCGTCAGGGACAGGGGAATGGGGGGTAGAGACCCAGTACTTC
TRBV6-6	NA	NA	TRBJ1-2	CASSYGGVSYGYTF	TGTGCCAGCAGTTACGGAGGGGTTTCATATGGCTACACCTTC
TRBV10-3	TRBD2	NA	TRBJ2-1	CASSPASGRVSEQFF	TGTGCCTCTAGCCCGGCTAGCGGGAGAGTGAGTGAGCAGTTCTTC
TRBV27	NA	NA	TRBJ2-3	CASSPRAGSLTDTQYF	TGTGCCAGCAGTCCCCGCGCGGGCAGCCTTACAGATACGCAGTATTTT
TRBV25-1	TRBD1	NA	TRBJ1-2	CASSETGNRGDYGYTF	TGTGCCAGCAGTGAAACGGGAAACAGGGGTGACTATGGCTACACCTTC
TRBV9	NA	NA	TRBJ1-5	CASSVGAGDQPQHF	TGTGCCAGCAGCGTAGGAGCAGGGGATCAGCCCCAGCATTTT
TRBV24-1	TRBD1	NA	TRBJ2-2	CATMRQGAGELFF	TGTGCCACCATGCGACAGGGGGCCGGGGAGCTGTTTTTT
TRBV3-1/TRBV3-2	TRBD1	NA	TRBJ2-5	CASSPVGKGAGTQYF	TGTGCCAGCAGCCCCGTTGGAAAGGGGGCCGGGACCCAGTACTTC
TRBV7-9	TRBD1	NA	TRBJ1-5	CASSVKGASNQPQHF	TGTGCCAGCAGCGTCAAGGGGGCCAGCAATCAGCCCCAGCATTTT
TRBV7-2	NA	NA	TRBJ2-1	CASSLVYGTYNEQFF	TGTGCCAGCAGCTTAGTTTACGGGACATACAATGAGCAGTTCTTC
TRBV6-1	NA	NA	TRBJ1-4	CASSEKLAAGDSEKLFF	TGTGCCAGCAGTGAAAAACTCGCGGCAGGGGATAGCGAAAAACTGTTTTTT
TRBV12-3/TRBV12-4	TRBD2	NA	TRBJ2-1	CASCLAGVREQFF	TGTGCCAGCTGCCTAGCGGGAGTTCGTGAGCAGTTCTTC
TRBV5-1	NA	NA	TRBJ1-2	CASSLAGQSDGYTF	TGCGCCAGCAGCTTGGCCGGACAGTCAGATGGCTACACCTTC
TRBV5-4	NA	NA	TRBJ1-1	CASSLRTDEAFF	TGTGCCAGCAGCCTTCGGACAGATGAAGCTTTCTTT